Listed here is a single T cell receptor (beta chain). The target of this receptor is not known. Base qualities are not recorded, but no much larger clone differs from it by a single base. The data stem from a study of PD-1 blockade in classical Hodgkin lymphoma (dated by TCRdb to between 2020 and 2021). Study-level background: Nivolumab dosing was 3 mg/kg intravenously every 2 weeks, continuing until either disease progression or unacceptable toxicity. To define a peripheral blood immune signature of response to PD-1 blockade in classical Hodgkin lymphoma, the study combined TCR beta sequencing with CyTOF.

Its CDR3 holds 14 amino acids, cysteine through phenylalanine. The only DNA kept is the CDR3, 42 bases in frame from the first base. Reading the germline V gene (reference sequence) gives CDR1 SEHNR and CDR2 FQNEAQ. Cut back by 4 bases and 2 bases, the V and J ends lie 12 bases apart. The paper's findings and limits, for the study overall: Diversity was lower in patients who began nivolumab less than 1 year after ASCT, so these patients were left out of later analyses to avoid confounding by immune reconstitution. The study was restricted to a single clinical trial cohort, and the causes of repertoire differences, possibly disease activity or prior therapy, were left undefined. Baseline TCR diversity was reported to be lower in newly diagnosed patients than in healthy donors and to be lower still in relapsed/refractory patients. Trial patients with a complete response had baseline diversity similar to that of newly diagnosed patients, while partial responders and progressors had significantly lower diversity. A significant rise by C4D1 was seen in CD4+ but not CD8+ TCR diversity (p=0.0027 vs p=0.16), with the rise being most apparent in complete responders (p=0.02).

The intended sense of this specimen's time point label: cycle 1 day 1 (C1D1), immediately before nivolumab initiation. Every trial patient had relapsed following autologous stem cell transplantation, and prior brentuximab vedotin exposure was what differed among cohorts A, B and C. A total of over 50 patients with relapsed/refractory classical Hodgkin lymphoma made up the trial cohort, and each patient's best overall response was complete response, partial response or progressive disease. Trial patients were treated with single-agent nivolumab in the multi-cohort phase II CheckMate 205 trial. An independent review committee assessed best overall response by applying the 2007 International Working Group response criteria. Trial PBMCs were collected immediately before nivolumab initiation (C1D1) and during therapy at cycle 2 day 1 and cycle 4 day 1. Peripheral blood was collected in 8 mL Vacutainer Cell Preparation Tubes, from which PBMCs were isolated by centrifugation and then cryopreserved.

The Qiagen DNeasy kit was used to extract genomic DNA both from unsorted PBMCs and from the negatively selected CD4+ and CD8+ fractions. Using primers that anneal to V and J segments, immunoSEQ multiplex PCR amplified the TCR beta CDR3 regions. Amplification bias was minimized using a synthetic immune receptor repertoire, and residual bias was removed computationally after sequencing. The authors' pipeline ran thus. Repertoire diversity was quantified as the Shannon entropy index using custom Python scripts. Unsorted, CD4+ and CD8+ repertoires were examined separately, except in combined analyses, for which CD4+ and CD8+ sequences were merged in silico. A clone counted as expanded when the clone's frequency after treatment rose at least 2-fold relative to C1D1, and clones undetected at baseline were given a pseudocount of 0.5. Singleton clones were defined as clones with 0 or 1 copy at C1D1, and non-singleton clones were defined as clones with 2 or more copies. Clones expanded in unsorted samples were annotated as CD4+, CD8+ or unknown by matching protein sequences in sorted samples from the same patient. Wilcoxon tests were applied to paired samples to test diversity changes from C1D1 to C4D1. TCRdb holds this immuneACCESS table with in-frame rearrangements only. Some clones are missing; in checked studies, unresolved V genes explain under half, and the rest has no known cause. V and J calls and clone size are as listed in that table; D and trimming were resolved from the DNA. The sample table holds about 86,000 clones, of which 89% were seen once. The ten largest clones capture 22% of the sample.

The V and J genes are TRBV7-9 and TRBJ2-7; no D gene call is confident. The source of this sequence is a human donor with classical Hodgkin lymphoma. The sequencing here drew on peripheral blood mononuclear cells (PBMCs), taken at baseline. The DNA sequence is as follows: TGTGCCAGCAGCTACCCCGGGCCTACCTACGAGCAGTACTTC. This gives the protein CASSYPGPTYEQYF. The entire variable domain, with the stretches around the CDR3 drawn from the reference TRBV7-9 and TRBJ2-7 proteins, is DTGVSQNPRHKITKRGQNVTFRCDPISEHNRLYWYRQTLGQGPEFLTYFQNEAQLEKSRLLSDRFSAERPKGSFSTLEIQRTEQGDSAMYLCASSYPGPTYEQYFGPGTRLTVT.